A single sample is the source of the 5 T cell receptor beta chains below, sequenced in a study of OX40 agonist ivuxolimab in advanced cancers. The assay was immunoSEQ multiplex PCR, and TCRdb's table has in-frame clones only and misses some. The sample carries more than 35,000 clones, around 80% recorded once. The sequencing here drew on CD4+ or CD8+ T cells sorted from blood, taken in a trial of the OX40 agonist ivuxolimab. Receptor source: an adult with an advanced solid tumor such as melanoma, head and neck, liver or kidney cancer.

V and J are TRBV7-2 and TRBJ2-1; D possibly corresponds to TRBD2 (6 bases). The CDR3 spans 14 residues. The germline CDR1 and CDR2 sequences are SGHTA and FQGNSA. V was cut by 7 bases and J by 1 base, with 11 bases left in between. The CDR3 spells CASTPGGSYNEQFF. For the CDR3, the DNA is TGTGCCAGCACCCCTGGGGGGTCCTACAATGAGCAGTTCTTC.

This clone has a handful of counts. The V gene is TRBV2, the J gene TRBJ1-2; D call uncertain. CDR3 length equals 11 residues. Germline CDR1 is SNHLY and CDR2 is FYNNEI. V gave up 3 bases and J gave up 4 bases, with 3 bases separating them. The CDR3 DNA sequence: TGTGCCAGCAGTGACCGCTATGGCTACACCTTC. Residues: CASSDRYGYTF.

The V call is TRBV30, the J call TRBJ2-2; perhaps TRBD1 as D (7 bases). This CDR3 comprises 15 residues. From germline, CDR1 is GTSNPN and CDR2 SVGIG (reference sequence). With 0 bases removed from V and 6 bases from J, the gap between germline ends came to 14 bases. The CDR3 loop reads CAWSVFQGEAGELFF. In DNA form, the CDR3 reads TGTGCCTGGAGTGTTTTTCAGGGGGAGGCCGGGGAGCTGTTTTTT. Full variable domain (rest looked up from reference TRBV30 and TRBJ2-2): SQTIHQWPATLVQPVGSPLSLECTVEGTSNPNLYWYRQAAGRGLQLLFYSVGIGQISSEVPQNLSASRPQDRQFILSSKKLLLSDSGFYLCAWSVFQGEAGELFFGEGSRLTVL.

The CDR3 spells CASSRDRVYGYTF. DNA of the CDR3: TGTGCCAGCAGTAGGGACAGGGTCTATGGCTACACCTTC. V usage is TRBV5-8 and J usage is TRBJ1-2, with TRBD1 identical over 9 bases. Per germline, CDR1 SGHTS and CDR2 YDEGEE. CDR3 length equals 13 residues. V lost 5 bases and J lost 4; bases outside the gene matches: 3.

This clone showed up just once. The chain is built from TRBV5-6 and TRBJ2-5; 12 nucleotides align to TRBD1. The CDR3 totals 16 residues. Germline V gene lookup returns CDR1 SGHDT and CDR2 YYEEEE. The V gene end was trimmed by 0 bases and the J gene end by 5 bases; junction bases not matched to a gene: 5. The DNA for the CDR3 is TGTGCCAGCAGCTTGGTGGGACAGGGGGCCGGGGAGACCCAGTACTTC. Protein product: CASSLVGQGAGETQYF. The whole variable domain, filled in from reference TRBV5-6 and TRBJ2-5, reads DAGVTQSPTHLIKTRGQQVTLRCSPKSGHDTVSWYQQALGQGPQFIFQYYEEEERQRGNFPDRFSGHQFPNYSSELNVNALLLGDSALYLCASSLVGQGAGETQYFGPGTRLLVL.